This T cell receptor beta chain was observed in a study of blood T cells in healthy people across ages. V was cut by 4 bases and J by 10 bases, with 13 bases left in between. Germline CDR1 is KGHDR and CDR2 is SFDVKD. CDR3 length equals 13 residues. A J-beta primer mix and a sample-barcoded 5' primer were used in a second PCR of about 7 to 12 cycles. MiXCR, run by TCRdb on the 5' RACE reads, gives a single entry per CDR3 protein. The table records about 1.7 million distinct CDR3 sequences, about 28% of them present only once. The origin of this receptor is a woman aged 25 to 39 in good health. The chain is built from TRBV24-1 and TRBJ2-1; possibly TRBD1 or TRBD2 for D (5 bases each). The specimen was blood. The CDR3 nucleotides read TGTGCCACCAGTGACTTTCACGGGACGGAGCAGTTCTTC. Translated: CATSDFHGTEQFF.